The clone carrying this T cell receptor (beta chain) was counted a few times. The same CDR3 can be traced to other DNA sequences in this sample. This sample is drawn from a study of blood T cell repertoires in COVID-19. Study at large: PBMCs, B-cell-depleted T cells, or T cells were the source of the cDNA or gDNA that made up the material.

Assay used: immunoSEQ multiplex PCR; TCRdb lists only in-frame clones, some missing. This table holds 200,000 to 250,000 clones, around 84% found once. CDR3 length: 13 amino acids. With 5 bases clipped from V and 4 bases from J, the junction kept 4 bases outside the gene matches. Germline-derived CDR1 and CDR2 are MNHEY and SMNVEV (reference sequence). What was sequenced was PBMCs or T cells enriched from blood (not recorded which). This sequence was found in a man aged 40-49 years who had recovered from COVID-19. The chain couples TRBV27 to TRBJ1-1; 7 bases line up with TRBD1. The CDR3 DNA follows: TGTGCCAGCAGTCCGAACAGGGGCACTGAAGCTTTCTTT. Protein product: CASSPNRGTEAFF.